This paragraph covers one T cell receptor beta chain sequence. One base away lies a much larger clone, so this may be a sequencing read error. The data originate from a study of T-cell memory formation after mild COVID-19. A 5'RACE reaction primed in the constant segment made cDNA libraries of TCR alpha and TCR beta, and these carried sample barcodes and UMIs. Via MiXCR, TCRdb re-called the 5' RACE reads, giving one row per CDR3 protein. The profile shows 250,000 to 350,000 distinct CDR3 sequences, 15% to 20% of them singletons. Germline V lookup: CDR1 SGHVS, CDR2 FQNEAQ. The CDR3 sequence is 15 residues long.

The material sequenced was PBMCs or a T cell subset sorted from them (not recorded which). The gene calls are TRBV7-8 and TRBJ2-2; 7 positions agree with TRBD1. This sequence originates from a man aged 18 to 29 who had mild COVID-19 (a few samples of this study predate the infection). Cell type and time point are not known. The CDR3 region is CASSLAIQGTVELFF. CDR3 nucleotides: TGTGCCAGCAGCTTAGCGATACAGGGGACCGTGGAGCTGTTTTTT.